This T cell receptor beta chain comes out of a study of blood T cell repertoires in COVID-19. For this clone: At one boundary the junction diverges from the germline segment, which might be a read error.

Libraries were prepared by immunoSEQ multiplex PCR; TCRdb keeps only in-frame clonotypes and omits some of them. Counted here are some 340,000 clones, 65% to 85% occurring once; the ten biggest clones make up just under 3%. Sequenced material: peripheral blood. This TCR came from a man younger than 45 with active or convalescent COVID-19.

The CDR3 DNA is TGTGCCAGCAGCCTACAGGGGGCGGCTTCAGCACGAGTCTTC. Translating it yields CASSLQGAASARVF. The chain couples TRBV3-1 (or the pseudogene TRBV3-2) to TRBJ2-1; TRBD1 agrees at 9 bases. There are 14 residues in the CDR3. From germline, CDR1 is LGHDT and CDR2 YNNKEL (reference sequence).